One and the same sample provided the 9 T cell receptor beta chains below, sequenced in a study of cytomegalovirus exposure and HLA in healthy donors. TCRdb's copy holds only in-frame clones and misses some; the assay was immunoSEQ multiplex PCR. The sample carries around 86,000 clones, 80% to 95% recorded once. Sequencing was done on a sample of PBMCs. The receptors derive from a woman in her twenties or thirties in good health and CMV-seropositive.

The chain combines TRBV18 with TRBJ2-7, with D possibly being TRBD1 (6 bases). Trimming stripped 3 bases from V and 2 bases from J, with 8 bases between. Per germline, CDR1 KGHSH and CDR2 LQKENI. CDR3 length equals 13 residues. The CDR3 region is CASSPGAPYEQYF. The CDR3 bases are TGTGCCAGCTCACCGGGGGCCCCCTACGAGCAGTACTTC.

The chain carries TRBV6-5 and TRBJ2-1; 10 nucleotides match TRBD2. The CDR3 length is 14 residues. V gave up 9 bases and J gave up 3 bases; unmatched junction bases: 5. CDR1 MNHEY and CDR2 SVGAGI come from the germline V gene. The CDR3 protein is CASSGTSVYNEQFF. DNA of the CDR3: TGTGCCAGTTCCGGGACTAGCGTCTACAATGAGCAGTTCTTC.

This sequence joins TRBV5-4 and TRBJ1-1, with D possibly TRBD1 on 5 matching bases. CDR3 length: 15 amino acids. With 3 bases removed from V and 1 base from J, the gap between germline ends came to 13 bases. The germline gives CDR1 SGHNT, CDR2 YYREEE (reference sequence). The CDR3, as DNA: TGTGCCAGCAGCTCCCGGTCGCAGGGGAACACTGAAGCTTTCTTT. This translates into CASSSRSQGNTEAFF. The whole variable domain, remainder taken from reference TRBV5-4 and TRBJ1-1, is ETGVTQSPTHLIKTRGQQVTLRCSSQSGHNTVSWYQQALGQGPQFIFQYYREEENGRGNFPPRFSGLQFPNYSSELNVNALELDDSALYLCASSSRSQGNTEAFFGQGTRLTVV.

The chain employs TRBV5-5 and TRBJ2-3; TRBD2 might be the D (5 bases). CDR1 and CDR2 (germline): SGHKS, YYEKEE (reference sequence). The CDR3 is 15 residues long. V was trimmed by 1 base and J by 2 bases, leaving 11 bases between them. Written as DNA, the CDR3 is TGTGCCAGCAGCTTGTCCGGGGAACTCACAGATACGCAGTATTTT. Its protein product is CASSLSGELTDTQYF.

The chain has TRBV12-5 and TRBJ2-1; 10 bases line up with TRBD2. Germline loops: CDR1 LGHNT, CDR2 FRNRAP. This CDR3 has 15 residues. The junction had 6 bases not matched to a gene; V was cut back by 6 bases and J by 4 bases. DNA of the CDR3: TGTGCTAGTGGCCGAACTAGCGGGAAATACAATGAGCAGTTCTTC. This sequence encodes CASGRTSGKYNEQFF.

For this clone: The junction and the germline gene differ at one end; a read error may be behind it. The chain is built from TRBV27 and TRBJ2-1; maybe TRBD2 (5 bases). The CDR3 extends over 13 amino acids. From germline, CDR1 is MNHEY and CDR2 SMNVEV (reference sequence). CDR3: CATSWVRSGEQFF. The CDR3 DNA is TGTGCCACCAGTTGGGTTCGGAGCGGTGAGCAGTTCTTC.

In DNA, the CDR3 is TGTGCCACCAGCAGGGTTAAGACAAATTACGGTCTTAATGAGCAGTTCTTC. It is translated as CATSRVKTNYGLNEQFF. This chain joins TRBV15 and TRBJ2-1; D is uncertain. The CDR3 runs to 17 residues. CDR1 is LNHNV, CDR2 YYDKDF, per germline (reference sequence). With 3 bases removed from V and 7 bases from J, the gap between germline ends came to 22 bases.

Here the CDR3 reads CASSYGDNEQFF. CDR3 bases: TGTGCCAGCAGCTACGGGGACAATGAGCAGTTCTTC. The chain uses TRBV7-9 and TRBJ2-1, with D maybe TRBD2 (5 bases). V shed 4 bases and J shed 5 bases, with 6 bases lying between them. The germline V gene has CDR1 SEHNR and CDR2 FQNEAQ (reference sequence). This CDR3 spans 12 amino acids. Based on the CDR3 plus reference TRBV7-9 and TRBJ2-1, the full variable domain is DTGVSQNPRHKITKRGQNVTFRCDPISEHNRLYWYRQTLGQGPEFLTYFQNEAQLEKSRLLSDRFSAERPKGSFSTLEIQRTEQGDSAMYLCASSYGDNEQFFGPGTRLTVL.

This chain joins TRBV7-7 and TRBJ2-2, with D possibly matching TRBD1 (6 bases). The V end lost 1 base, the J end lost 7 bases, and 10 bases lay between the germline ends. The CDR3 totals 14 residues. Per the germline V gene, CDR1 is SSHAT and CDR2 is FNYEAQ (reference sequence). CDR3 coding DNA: TGTGCCAGCAGCTTAGACAGGGATCTCGGGGAGCTGTTTTTT. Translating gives CASSLDRDLGELFF.